The 30 T cell receptor beta chains reported below all come from one sample, sequenced in a study of blood T cell repertoires in COVID-19. Profiling relied on immunoSEQ multiplex PCR, and the TCRdb table lists in-frame clones only, not all of them. This table holds about 110,000 clones, approximately 87% found once. The sample was peripheral blood. These TCRs come from a woman aged 60-70 years with acute or convalescent COVID-19.

CDR3 sequence reads: CASSLAGVQETQYF. The CDR3 nucleotides read TGTGCCAGCAGCTTGGCCGGGGTCCAAGAGACCCAGTACTTC. This chain links TRBV5-6 with TRBJ2-5; D possibly corresponds to TRBD2 (5 bases). The germline gives CDR1 SGHDT, CDR2 YYEEEE. The CDR3 totals 14 residues. Trimming took off 0 bases at V and 1 base at J, with 7 bases between the two ends.

The chain carries TRBV29-1 and TRBJ1-2; the match to TRBD1 covers 7 bases. There are 15 residues in the CDR3. V shed 0 bases and J 8 bases; nucleotides not matched to a gene: 12. Germline CDR1 and CDR2: SQVTM and ANQGSEA. The CDR3 here is CSVEDSVDRPGGYTF. DNA of the CDR3: TGCAGCGTTGAAGACTCCGTGGACAGGCCGGGGGGCTACACCTTC.

V is TRBV7-6 and J is TRBJ2-5; unclear D gene. Per germline, CDR1 SGHVS and CDR2 FNYEAQ. The CDR3 runs 15 residues. Trimming removed 0 bases from V and 4 bases from J, with 12 bases in between. CDR3 in amino acids: CASSLAGQSGETQYF. As DNA, the CDR3 is TGTGCCAGCAGCTTAGCTGGTCAGTCAGGAGAGACCCAGTACTTC. Complete variable domain (other parts from reference TRBV7-6 and TRBJ2-5): GAGVSQSPRYKVTKRGQDVALRCDPISGHVSLYWYRQALGQGPEFLTYFNYEAQQDKSGLPNDRFSAERPEGSISTLTIQRTEQRDSAMYRCASSLAGQSGETQYFGPGTRLLVL.

This clone appeared a few times. The V gene is TRBV2, the J gene TRBJ2-7; TRBD1 matches 9 bases. This CDR3 region has 13 residues. The V gene end was trimmed by 7 bases and the J gene end by 6 bases; junction bases not matched to a gene: 7. Germline-derived CDR1 and CDR2 are SNHLY and FYNNEI. The DNA of the CDR3 is TGTGCCAGCAAGGGGACAGGGAGTGGCGAGCAGTACTTC. Translated, it gives CASKGTGSGEQYF.

This sequence joins TRBV29-1 and TRBJ1-4, with unresolved D. The CDR3 has 14 amino acids. Trimming took 7 bases from V and 8 from J, leaving 20 bases between them. Germline loops: CDR1 SQVTM, CDR2 ANQGSEA. CDR3: CSAFRRGGKEKLFF. CDR3 DNA: TGCAGCGCCTTTCGACGGGGAGGAAAGGAAAAACTGTTTTTT.

The rearrangement joins TRBV19 to TRBJ2-7; 8 nucleotides match TRBD1. With 6 bases clipped from V and 5 bases from J, the junction kept 9 bases outside the gene matches. The CDR3 is 14 residues long. Germline CDR1 LNHDA, CDR2 SQIVND (reference sequence). CDR3 nucleotides: TGTGCCAGTAGCGCCCGGGACAGGTCCGACGAGCAGTACTTC. Protein sequence: CASSARDRSDEQYF.

The J gene is TRBJ2-7, the V gene TRBV10-1; weak D call: TRBD1 (6 bases). The CDR3 runs to 15 residues. With 3 bases removed from V and 3 bases from J, the gap between germline ends came to 15 bases. CDR1 and CDR2 (germline): WNHNN, SYGVQD (reference sequence). In nucleotides, the CDR3 is TGCGCCAGCAGTGACCGCCGACAGGTCCGCTACGAGCAGTACTTC. It yields the protein CASSDRRQVRYEQYF.

V gene TRBV30 combines with J gene TRBJ2-1, with 8 positions matching TRBD2. The CDR3 consists of 19 residues. V shed 1 base, J shed 0 bases, and the junction held 14 bases outside the gene matches. Germline lookup yields CDR1 GTSNPN and CDR2 SVGIG (reference sequence). The CDR3 DNA sequence: TGTGCCTGGAGTGCAGTAGGCCCAGGGAGCGGGGGCTCCTACAATGAGCAGTTCTTC. Translating gives CAWSAVGPGSGGSYNEQFF.

The sample holds one count of this clone. The chain combines TRBV19 with TRBJ1-1, with unresolved D. Trimming removed 7 bases at V and 1 base at J, with 10 bases between. Germline V lookup: CDR1 LNHDA, CDR2 SQIVND (reference sequence). The CDR3 extends over 13 amino acids. In DNA, the CDR3 is TGTGCCAGTACCCCCCGCGGGAACACTGAAGCTTTCTTT. Its protein is CASTPRGNTEAFF.

This clone was counted once. The chain couples TRBV5-1 to TRBJ2-1; D possibly corresponds to TRBD2 (5 bases). Per the germline V gene, CDR1 is SGHRS and CDR2 is YFSETQ. Between the trimmed V and J ends, which lost 4 bases and 0 bases, there was a span of 8 bases. The CDR3 is made up of 14 amino acids. For the CDR3, the DNA is TGCGCCAGCAGCCTAGCTAGCTCCTACAATGAGCAGTTCTTC. Translating it yields CASSLASSYNEQFF.

The chain couples TRBV19 to TRBJ1-6; D not certain. The CDR3 sequence is 15 residues long. Trimming pared 6 bases from V and 7 bases from J, leaving 16 bases between. From germline, CDR1 is LNHDA and CDR2 SQIVND (reference sequence). Here the CDR3 reads CASRTGRARNSPLHF. CDR3 nucleotides: TGTGCCAGTAGAACGGGGAGGGCACGAAATTCACCCCTCCACTTT.

This chain uses TRBV3-1 (or the pseudogene TRBV3-2) with TRBJ2-7; maybe TRBD2 (6 bases). V lost 2 bases, J lost 6 bases, and 11 bases lay in between. The CDR3 consists of 13 residues. Germline assignment: CDR1 LGHDT and CDR2 YNNKEL (reference sequence). The CDR3 nucleotides read TGTGCCAGCAGCCAAAGGAGGGATGGCGAGCAGTACTTC. It codes for CASSQRRDGEQYF.

The V and J genes are TRBV5-1 and TRBJ2-5; 8 bases fit TRBD2. V dropped 4 bases and J dropped 5; count of bases not matched to a gene: 7. CDR1 is SGHRS and CDR2 is YFSETQ in the germline V gene. The CDR3 spans 14 residues. Here the CDR3 reads CASSISGRRETQYF. The CDR3 nucleotides read TGCGCCAGCAGCATAAGCGGGAGACGTGAGACCCAGTACTTC.

This clone was seen at least ten times. The chain has TRBV18 and TRBJ2-1; TRBD2 might be the D (7 bases). V was shortened by 0 bases and J by 9 bases, with 18 bases between the two germline ends. The length of the CDR3 is 16 residues. Per germline, CDR1 KGHSH and CDR2 LQKENI. This CDR3 is CASSPPGSGDTVEQFF. CDR3 nucleotides: TGTGCCAGCTCACCACCGGGCAGCGGGGACACGGTTGAGCAGTTCTTC.

J is TRBJ2-1 and V is TRBV27, with TRBD2 matching over 9 bases. V was pared by 5 bases and J by 16 bases, with 9 bases of the junction left unmatched. CDR1 and CDR2 from the germline V gene are MNHEY and SMNVEV (reference sequence). The CDR3 length is 12 residues. This chain's CDR3 is CASSSGGRASFF. CDR3 DNA: TGTGCCAGCAGTAGTGGCGGGAGGGCATCATTCTTC.

This chain connects TRBV4-3 to TRBJ2-5; TRBD2 aligns across 7 bases. Losses at the gene ends were 2 bases for V and 4 bases for J; bases not matched to a gene: 13. In germline, CDR1 is LGHNA, CDR2 YSLEER. This CDR3 is built from 17 residues. The CDR3: CASSQLIVFGGGETQYF. DNA of the CDR3: TGCGCCAGCAGCCAATTAATAGTGTTCGGCGGGGGAGAGACCCAGTACTTC.

The rearrangement links TRBV4-1 to TRBJ2-2, with D perhaps matching TRBD1 (5 bases). The germline V and J ends were trimmed by 0 bases and 0 bases, with 8 bases remaining between them. The CDR3 loop spans 16 amino acids. Germline lookup yields CDR1 MGHRA and CDR2 YSYEKL. CDR3 protein: CASSQDAGTNTGELFF. The CDR3 bases are TGCGCCAGCAGCCAAGATGCAGGGACGAACACCGGGGAGCTGTTTTTT.

The rearrangement joins TRBV7-9 to TRBJ1-1; unclear D gene. The CDR3 covers 14 residues. V dropped 3 bases and J dropped 3 bases, with 11 bases sitting between them. CDR1 is SEHNR and CDR2 is FQNEAQ in the germline V gene (reference sequence). The CDR3 bases are TGTGCCAGCAGCTTCCGGGGAATCGACACTGAAGCTTTCTTT. It specifies CASSFRGIDTEAFF.

The rearrangement uses TRBV6-5 and TRBJ1-6, with 8 bases matching TRBD1. After removal of 7 bases from V and 5 bases from J, the junction contained 7 bases not matched to a gene. CDR3 size: 15 residues. Germline V gene data show CDR1 as MNHEY and CDR2 as SVGAGI. CDR3 protein: CASTPGQAHNSPLHF. In DNA form, the CDR3 reads TGTGCCAGCACTCCGGGACAGGCTCATAATTCACCCCTCCACTTT.

At least ten counts were recorded for this clone. The chain recombines TRBV18 with TRBJ1-5; perhaps TRBD1 as D (6 bases). Germline CDR1 KGHSH, CDR2 LQKENI. Trimming stripped 3 bases from V and 7 bases from J, with 19 bases between. The CDR3 runs to 16 residues. This CDR3 is CASSPVSQGSGQPQHF. The CDR3, as DNA: TGTGCCAGCTCACCGGTCTCACAGGGATCGGGGCAGCCCCAGCATTTT.

This rearrangement joins TRBV5-1 to TRBJ2-6; 12 bases map to TRBD1. The germline CDR1 and CDR2 sequences are SGHRS and YFSETQ. The CDR3 runs to 19 residues. V shed 3 bases and J 3 bases; nucleotides not matched to a gene: 10. The CDR3 DNA follows: TGCGCCAGCAGCTACTTACCGGGACAGGGGGCGGATGGGGCCAACGTCCTGACTTTC. Amino acids: CASSYLPGQGADGANVLTF. Using reference TRBV5-1 and TRBJ2-6 for the parts outside the CDR3, the full variable domain is KAGVTQTPRYLIKTRGQQVTLSCSPISGHRSVSWYQQTPGQGLQFLFEYFSETQRNKGNFPGRFSGRQFSNSRSEMNVSTLELGDSALYLCASSYLPGQGADGANVLTFGAGSRLTVL.

The CDR3 region is CASSPGTGAHSGNTIYF. CDR3 DNA: TGTGCCAGCAGCCCAGGGACAGGGGCTCACTCTGGAAACACCATATATTTT. This chain links TRBV7-2 with TRBJ1-3; 10 bases align to TRBD1. This CDR3 has 17 amino acids. CDR1 and CDR2 (germline): SGHTA, FQGNSA. V gave up 5 bases and J gave up 0 bases; unmatched junction bases: 7.

The J gene is TRBJ2-3, the V gene TRBV5-4; D possibly corresponds to TRBD2 (6 bases). V shed 0 bases and J shed 0 bases, with 8 bases lying between them. The CDR3 has 15 residues. CDR1 is SGHNT, CDR2 YYREEE, per germline (reference sequence). CDR3 nucleotide sequence: TGTGCCAGCAGCTTGGGCGGGGATAGCACAGATACGCAGTATTTT. Encoded protein: CASSLGGDSTDTQYF. The entire variable domain, with the rest obtained from reference TRBV5-4 and TRBJ2-3, is as follows: ETGVTQSPTHLIKTRGQQVTLRCSSQSGHNTVSWYQQALGQGPQFIFQYYREEENGRGNFPPRFSGLQFPNYSSELNVNALELDDSALYLCASSLGGDSTDTQYFGPGTRLTVL.

In this sample, this clone turned up once. The V and J genes are TRBV5-8 and TRBJ2-1, with D possibly being TRBD2 (5 bases). The germline V and J ends were trimmed by 0 bases and 9 bases, with 13 bases remaining between them. The CDR3 has 14 residues. Per the germline V gene, CDR1 is SGHTS and CDR2 is YDEGEE. The CDR3 DNA sequence: TGTGCCAGCAGCTTGGATGGTAGCGTCAGTGAGCAGTTCTTC. Protein: CASSLDGSVSEQFF.

The V gene is TRBV9, the J gene TRBJ2-1; 8 positions match TRBD2. With V trimmed by 3 bases and J by 6 bases, 14 bases remained unmatched. The CDR3 sequence is 17 residues long. From germline, CDR1 is SGDLS and CDR2 YYNGEE. CDR3 protein: CASSGRPGLARRNEQFF. The CDR3 bases are TGTGCCAGCAGCGGCCGCCCAGGACTAGCCCGGCGCAATGAGCAGTTCTTC.

This chain links TRBV30 with TRBJ2-7, with 7 bases aligning to TRBD1. The CDR3 loop spans 14 amino acids. The V gene end was trimmed by 3 bases and the J gene end by 4 bases; junction bases not matched to a gene: 9. Germline CDR1 reads GTSNPN; CDR2 reads SVGIG (reference sequence). For the CDR3, the DNA is TGTGCCTGGAGCCCGACAGGGCTCATGTACGAGCAGTACTTC. Its protein product is CAWSPTGLMYEQYF.

The CDR3 region has the DNA TGTGCCAGCAGTTCCCCCACCTACGAGCAGTACTTC. This sequence encodes CASSSPTYEQYF. The J gene is TRBJ2-7, the V gene TRBV5-4; D remains ambiguous. V lost 5 bases, J lost 2 bases, and 8 bases lay in between. Germline CDR1 is SGHNT and CDR2 is YYREEE (reference sequence). CDR3 length: 12 amino acids.

The rearrangement joins TRBV6-4 to TRBJ1-4; D is unresolved. Trimming left V 5 bases short and J 10 bases short, with 17 bases between. The CDR3 contains 14 residues. Germline V gene sequence: CDR1 MRHNA, CDR2 SNTAGT. In nucleotides, the CDR3 is TGTGCCAGCAGTAACGGGCCGGACGGAGGAAAACTGTTTTTT. Translating gives CASSNGPDGGKLFF.

This sequence joins TRBV28 and TRBJ2-7; a weak D match, TRBD1 (5 bases). From germline, CDR1 is MDHEN and CDR2 SYDVKM. Trimming took off 4 bases at V and 4 bases at J, with 14 bases between the two ends. This CDR3 contains 14 residues. For the CDR3, the DNA is TGTGCCAGCAGTTCAGAACGACAGACTTACGAGCAGTACTTC. Encoded protein: CASSSERQTYEQYF. Looking up the rest from reference TRBV28 and TRBJ2-7 gives the full variable domain: DVKVTQSSRYLVKRTGEKVFLECVQDMDHENMFWYRQDPGLGLRLIYFSYDVKMKEKGDIPEGYSVSREKKERFSLILESASTNQTSMYLCASSSERQTYEQYFGPGTRLTVT.

The J gene is TRBJ1-1, the V gene TRBV5-1; D call uncertain. From germline, CDR1 is SGHRS and CDR2 YFSETQ. This CDR3 has 12 residues. Trimming left V 0 bases short and J 7 bases short, with 7 bases between. DNA for the CDR3: TGCGCCAGCAGCTTGGGCGGGCTTGAAGCTTTCTTT. Its protein product is CASSLGGLEAFF.